This TCR beta chain originates from a study of blood T cell repertoires in COVID-19. Per the study methods: Amplified reference gene primers provided the basis for estimating nucleated cell counts. Sequenced by immunoSEQ multiplex PCR; TCRdb stores in-frame clones only, minus some. The V and J calls and the clone size are those of that table, but D and trimming were determined from the DNA. Here the sample spans around 240,000 clones, 83% being singletons. As for this clone: Distinct nucleotide sequences in the sample also encode this CDR3.

The sample taken for sequencing was peripheral blood. This receptor was obtained from a woman between 50 and 59 years old with acute or convalescent COVID-19.

The CDR3 nucleotides read TGTGCCTGGACTAGCGGGAGCTACGAGCAGTACTTC. It yields the protein CAWTSGSYEQYF. The chain uses TRBV30 and TRBJ2-7, with 10 nucleotides matching TRBD2. The CDR3 runs to 12 residues. The germline V gene encodes CDR1 GTSNPN and CDR2 SVGIG (reference sequence). The ends lost 4 bases at V and 3 bases at J; junction bases unmatched: 0.